The sequence of this TCR beta chain was determined in a study of T cells in Graves' hyperthyroidism and ophthalmopathy. Study in general: At the time of initial diagnosis and before any treatment, peripheral blood was collected.

Overall study findings and caveats: From stable hyperthyroidism, ophthalmopathy was set apart by a 13 V-J model. Ophthalmopathy prediction by the model preceded onset by a median about 6 months.

Amplified TCR beta CDR3 regions derived from RNA transcripts. When the TCR CDR3 underwent first-round RT-PCR, the HTBI primer set was used. TCRdb re-analysed the multiplex PCR reads in MiXCR, keeping a single row per CDR3 protein. The table records about 640,000 distinct CDR3 sequences, less than 25% of them present only once. Among ophthalmopathy patients, the Clinical Activity Score reached at least 3, the NOSPECS grade reached at least 4, and duration remained under 3 months. Germline V gives CDR1 SEHNR, CDR2 FQNEAQ (reference sequence). The CDR3 consists of 13 residues. In this sample, this clonotype turned up a few times. The antigen remains undetermined.

The receptor's source is a man aged 25 to 40 with Graves' ophthalmopathy. The chain carries TRBV7-9 and TRBJ2-5; D possibly corresponds to TRBD1 (5 bases). Material: blood. This CDR3 is CVLGHTNQETQYF. The CDR3 DNA is TGTGTCTTAGGACACACGAACCAAGAGACCCAGTACTTC.